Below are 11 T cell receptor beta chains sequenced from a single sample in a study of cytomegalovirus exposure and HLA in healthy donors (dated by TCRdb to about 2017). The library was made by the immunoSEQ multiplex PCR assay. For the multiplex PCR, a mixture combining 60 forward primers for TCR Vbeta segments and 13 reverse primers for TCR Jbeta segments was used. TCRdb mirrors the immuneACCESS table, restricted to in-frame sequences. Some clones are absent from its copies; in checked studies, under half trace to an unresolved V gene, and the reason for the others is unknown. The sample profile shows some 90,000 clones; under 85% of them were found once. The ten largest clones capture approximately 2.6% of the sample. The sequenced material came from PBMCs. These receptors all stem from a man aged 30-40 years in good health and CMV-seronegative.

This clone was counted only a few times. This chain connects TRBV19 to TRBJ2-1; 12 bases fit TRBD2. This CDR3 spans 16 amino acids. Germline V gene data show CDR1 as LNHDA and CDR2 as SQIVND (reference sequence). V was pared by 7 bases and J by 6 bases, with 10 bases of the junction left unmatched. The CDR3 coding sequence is TGTGCCAGTACTTTCTCTAGCGGGGGGGCCCTCAATGAGCAGTTCTTC. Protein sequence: CASTFSSGGALNEQFF. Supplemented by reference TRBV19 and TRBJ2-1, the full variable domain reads DGGITQSPKYLFRKEGQNVTLSCEQNLNHDAMYWYRQDPGQGLRLIYYSQIVNDFQKGDIAEGYSVSREKKESFPLTVTSAQKNPTAFYLCASTFSSGGALNEQFFGPGTRLTVL.

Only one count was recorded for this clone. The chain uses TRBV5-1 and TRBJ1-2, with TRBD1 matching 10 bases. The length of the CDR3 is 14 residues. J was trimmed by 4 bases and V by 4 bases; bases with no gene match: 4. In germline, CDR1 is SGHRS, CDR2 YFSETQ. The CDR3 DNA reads TGCGCCAGCAGCCCCGGACAGGGGGTCTATGGCTACACCTTC. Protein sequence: CASSPGQGVYGYTF.

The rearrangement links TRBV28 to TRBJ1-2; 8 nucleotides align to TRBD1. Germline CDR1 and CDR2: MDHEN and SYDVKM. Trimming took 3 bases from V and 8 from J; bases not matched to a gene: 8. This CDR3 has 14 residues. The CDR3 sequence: CASSLTTGVFGYTF. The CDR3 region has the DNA TGTGCCAGCAGTTTGACGACAGGGGTTTTCGGCTACACCTTC.

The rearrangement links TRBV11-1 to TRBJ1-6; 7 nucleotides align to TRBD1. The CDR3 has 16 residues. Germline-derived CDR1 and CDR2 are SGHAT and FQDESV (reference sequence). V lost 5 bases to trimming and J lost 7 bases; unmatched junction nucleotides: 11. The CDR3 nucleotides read TGTGCCAGCAGCCCGGGACAGAAAATAAAAAATTCACCCCTCCACTTT. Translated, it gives CASSPGQKIKNSPLHF.

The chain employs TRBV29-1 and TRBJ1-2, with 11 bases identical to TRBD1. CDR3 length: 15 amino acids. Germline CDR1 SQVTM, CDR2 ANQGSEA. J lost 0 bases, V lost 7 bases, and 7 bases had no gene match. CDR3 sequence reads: CSGGTGGTANYGYTF. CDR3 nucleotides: TGCAGCGGTGGGACAGGGGGTACAGCTAACTATGGCTACACCTTC.

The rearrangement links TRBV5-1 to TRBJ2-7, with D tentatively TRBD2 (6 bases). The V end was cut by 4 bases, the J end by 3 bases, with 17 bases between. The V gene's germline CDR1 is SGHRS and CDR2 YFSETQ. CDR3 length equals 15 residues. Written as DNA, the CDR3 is TGCGCCAGCAGCGAGCGAACCGGGGGAAACTACGAGCAGTACTTC. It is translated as CASSERTGGNYEQYF.

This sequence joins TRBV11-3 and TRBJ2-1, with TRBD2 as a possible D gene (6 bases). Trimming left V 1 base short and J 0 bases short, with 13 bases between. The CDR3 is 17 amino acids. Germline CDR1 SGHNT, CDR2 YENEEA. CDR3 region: CASSLGLAASSYNEQFF. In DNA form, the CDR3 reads TGTGCCAGCAGCTTAGGATTAGCGGCCAGCTCCTACAATGAGCAGTTCTTC.

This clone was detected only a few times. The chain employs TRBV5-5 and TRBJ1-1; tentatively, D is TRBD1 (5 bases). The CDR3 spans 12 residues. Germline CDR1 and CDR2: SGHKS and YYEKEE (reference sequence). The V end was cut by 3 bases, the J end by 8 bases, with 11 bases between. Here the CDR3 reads CASSSHRKEAFF. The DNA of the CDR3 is TGTGCCAGCAGCTCTCACAGGAAAGAAGCTTTCTTT.

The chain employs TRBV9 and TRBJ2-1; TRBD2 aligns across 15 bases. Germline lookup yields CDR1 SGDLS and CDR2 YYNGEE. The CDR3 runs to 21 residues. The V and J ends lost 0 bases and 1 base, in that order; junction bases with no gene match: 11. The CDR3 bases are TGTGCCAGCAGCGTAGCAGCGGGACTAGCGGGGGGAAAAGGGTCCTACAATGAGCAGTTCTTC. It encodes CASSVAAGLAGGKGSYNEQFF.

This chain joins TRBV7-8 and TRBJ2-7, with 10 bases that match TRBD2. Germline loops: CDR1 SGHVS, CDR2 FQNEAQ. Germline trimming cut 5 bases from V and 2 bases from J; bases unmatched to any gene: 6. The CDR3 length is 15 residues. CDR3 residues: CASSPLAGATYEQYF. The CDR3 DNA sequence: TGTGCCAGCAGCCCGCTAGCGGGGGCGACCTACGAGCAGTACTTC.

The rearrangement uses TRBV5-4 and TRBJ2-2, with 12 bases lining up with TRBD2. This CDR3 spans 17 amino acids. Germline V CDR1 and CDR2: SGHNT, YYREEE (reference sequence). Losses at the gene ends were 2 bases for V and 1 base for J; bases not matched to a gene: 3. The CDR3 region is CASSFTSGGKNTGELFF. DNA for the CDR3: TGTGCCAGCAGCTTCACTAGCGGGGGGAAGAACACCGGGGAGCTGTTTTTT.